These T cell receptor beta chains were read from a single sample in a study of vaccination and CD4 T cells after COVID-19. Antigen specificity for these receptors is unknown. TCRdb passed the PCR reads through MiXCR, listing each CDR3 protein once. The sample has more than 10,000 distinct CDR3 sequences, approximately 60% seen once. This sample comprised CD4+ T cells from blood, cultured in vitro, obtained before SARS-CoV-2 vaccination. These receptor sequences come from a human donor who had recovered from COVID-19. CDR3s include the opening cysteine and the closing phenylalanine or tryptophan. Fields, in order: J gene, clone size, V gene, D gene, CDR3 DNA, CDR3 protein. A D gene is named only where the DNA matches it firmly. Size is stated for part of the rows, as once, few or many counts, or as a class when the clone is expanded.

j_gene: TRBJ1-1; abundance: -; v_gene: TRBV30; d_gene: -; CDR3nt: TGTGCCTGGAGTGTAGCGGGGGGGGAGGGCTACACTGAAGCTTTCTTT; CDR3aa: CAWSVAGGEGYTEAFF
j_gene: TRBJ2-5; abundance: -; v_gene: TRBV9; d_gene: -; CDR3nt: TGTGCCAGCAGCGTAGCTGGGTACCAAGAGACCCAGTACTTC; CDR3aa: CASSVAGYQETQYF
j_gene: TRBJ1-1; abundance: -; v_gene: TRBV19; d_gene: -; CDR3nt: TGTGCCAGTAGTATTCGACCGACCTGGGGCACTGAAGCTTTCTTT; CDR3aa: CASSIRPTWGTEAFF
j_gene: TRBJ1-6; abundance: -; v_gene: TRBV15; d_gene: -; CDR3nt: TGTGCCACCAGTGTCAGGAATTCACCCCTCCACTTT; CDR3aa: CATSVRNSPLHF
j_gene: TRBJ2-2; abundance: -; v_gene: TRBV11-3; d_gene: TRBD1; CDR3nt: TGTGCCAGCAGCTTAGATCGCAGGACAGGCGACACCGGGGAGCTGTTTTTT; CDR3aa: CASSLDRRTGDTGELFF
j_gene: TRBJ1-5; abundance: -; v_gene: TRBV4-1; d_gene: -; CDR3nt: TGCGCCAGCAGCCAAGACAGTAGCAATCAGCCCCAGCATTTT; CDR3aa: CASSQDSSNQPQHF
j_gene: TRBJ2-6; abundance: -; v_gene: TRBV7-2; d_gene: TRBD1; CDR3nt: TGTGCCAGCAGCTTTAGGGACAGGGGTTCCTCTGGGGCCAACGTCCTGACTTTC; CDR3aa: CASSFRDRGSSGANVLTF
j_gene: TRBJ2-7; abundance: -; v_gene: TRBV5-1; d_gene: -; CDR3nt: TGCGCCAGCAGCTTGGCGCCCGACGGGACCTACGAGCAGTACTTC; CDR3aa: CASSLAPDGTYEQYF
j_gene: TRBJ2-7; abundance: -; v_gene: TRBV19; d_gene: TRBD1; CDR3nt: TGTGCCAGTACTGGGACAGGGTCCTACGAGCAGTACTTC; CDR3aa: CASTGTGSYEQYF
j_gene: TRBJ2-5; abundance: -; v_gene: TRBV7-9; d_gene: -; CDR3nt: TGTGCCAGCAGTCTAGGGTACCAAGAGACCCAGTACTTC; CDR3aa: CASSLGYQETQYF
j_gene: TRBJ2-3; abundance: -; v_gene: TRBV7-9; d_gene: TRBD2; CDR3nt: TGTGCCAGCAGCTCCGGGACTATCGGCACAGATACGCAGTATTTT; CDR3aa: CASSSGTIGTDTQYF
j_gene: TRBJ1-1; abundance: few; v_gene: TRBV20-1; d_gene: TRBD1; CDR3nt: TGCAGTGCGAGACAGGGGGCAGGCGGCACTGAAGCTTTCTTT; CDR3aa: CSARQGAGGTEAFF
j_gene: TRBJ1-5; abundance: -; v_gene: TRBV10-3; d_gene: -; CDR3nt: TGTGCCATCAGTGGAGGGGTCGATCAGCCCCAGCATTTT; CDR3aa: CAISGGVDQPQHF
j_gene: TRBJ2-6; abundance: -; v_gene: TRBV2; d_gene: TRBD1; CDR3nt: TGTGCCAGCAGGTACCGGACAGGGGTAGCTGTCGCCGGGGCCAACGTCCTGACTTTC; CDR3aa: CASRYRTGVAVAGANVLTF
j_gene: TRBJ1-6; abundance: -; v_gene: TRBV12-3/TRBV12-4; d_gene: -; CDR3nt: TGTGCCAGCAGTTTCTGGAGAATAGGTTCACCCCTCCACTTT; CDR3aa: CASSFWRIGSPLHF
j_gene: TRBJ2-3; abundance: -; v_gene: TRBV5-6; d_gene: TRBD2; CDR3nt: TGTGCCAGCAGCGTGGGACTAGAACTAGATACGCAGTATTTT; CDR3aa: CASSVGLELDTQYF
j_gene: TRBJ1-4; abundance: -; v_gene: TRBV20-1; d_gene: -; CDR3nt: TGCAGTGCCCCTGGGCAGACTAATGAAAAACTGTTTTTT; CDR3aa: CSAPGQTNEKLFF
j_gene: TRBJ2-7; abundance: few; v_gene: TRBV7-2; d_gene: TRBD2; CDR3nt: TGTGCCAGCAGCTTAGTGGCTAGCGGGAATTACGAGCAGTACTTC; CDR3aa: CASSLVASGNYEQYF
j_gene: TRBJ1-2; abundance: once; v_gene: TRBV7-2; d_gene: -; CDR3nt: TGTGCCAGCAGCTTAGCGGGGTATGGCTACACCTTC; CDR3aa: CASSLAGYGYTF
j_gene: TRBJ1-2; abundance: -; v_gene: TRBV19; d_gene: -; CDR3nt: TGTGCCAGTAGTAGGGAGAAGGCCAACTATGGCTACACCTTC; CDR3aa: CASSREKANYGYTF
j_gene: TRBJ1-5; abundance: -; v_gene: TRBV19; d_gene: -; CDR3nt: TGTGCCAGTAGTATGGGAAATAGCAATCAGCCCCAGCATTTT; CDR3aa: CASSMGNSNQPQHF
j_gene: TRBJ2-5; abundance: few; v_gene: TRBV7-8; d_gene: TRBD2; CDR3nt: TGTGCCAGCAGCTCGGGACTAGCGGGTTGGGAGACCCAGTACTTC; CDR3aa: CASSSGLAGWETQYF
j_gene: TRBJ1-5; abundance: -; v_gene: TRBV6-5; d_gene: -; CDR3nt: TGTGCCAGCAGCTACCCCCCGACGGGTCGCAATCAGCCCCAGCATTTT; CDR3aa: CASSYPPTGRNQPQHF
j_gene: TRBJ1-1; abundance: -; v_gene: TRBV9; d_gene: -; CDR3nt: TGTGCCAGCAGCGCCGGGGGGAACACTGAAGCTTTCTTT; CDR3aa: CASSAGGNTEAFF
j_gene: TRBJ2-2; abundance: -; v_gene: TRBV19; d_gene: -; CDR3nt: TGTGCCAGTAGTATCAGTCGGAACACCGGGGAGCTGTTTTTT; CDR3aa: CASSISRNTGELFF
j_gene: TRBJ2-1; abundance: -; v_gene: TRBV27; d_gene: -; CDR3nt: TGTGCCAGCAGTTTAGGACTAAGTGGAATAGTTACCTACAATGAGCAGTTCTTC; CDR3aa: CASSLGLSGIVTYNEQFF
j_gene: TRBJ2-7; abundance: -; v_gene: TRBV20-1; d_gene: -; CDR3nt: TGCAGTGCTGTGGGGGGTCCCTACGAGCAGTACTTC; CDR3aa: CSAVGGPYEQYF
j_gene: TRBJ1-6; abundance: -; v_gene: TRBV2; d_gene: -; CDR3nt: TGTGCCAGCCGGAACTATAATTCACCCCTCCACTTT; CDR3aa: CASRNYNSPLHF
j_gene: TRBJ1-2; abundance: -; v_gene: TRBV7-2; d_gene: -; CDR3nt: TGTGCCAGCAGCTTCAACTATGGCTACACCTTC; CDR3aa: CASSFNYGYTF
j_gene: TRBJ1-1; abundance: few; v_gene: TRBV6-4; d_gene: TRBD1; CDR3nt: TGTGCCAGCAGAGAGACAGGGGGCACTGAAGCTTTCTTT; CDR3aa: CASRETGGTEAFF
j_gene: TRBJ2-4; abundance: -; v_gene: TRBV6-1; d_gene: -; CDR3nt: TGTGCCAGCAGGATATCGGTGCAGGGTGGAAGTAAAAACATTCAGTACTTC; CDR3aa: CASRISVQGGSKNIQYF
j_gene: TRBJ2-7; abundance: -; v_gene: TRBV6-2/TRBV6-3; d_gene: -; CDR3nt: TGTGCCAGCAGTTACGCCGGACTCGAAGAGCAGTACTTC; CDR3aa: CASSYAGLEEQYF
j_gene: TRBJ2-2; abundance: -; v_gene: TRBV6-1; d_gene: -; CDR3nt: TGTGCCAGCAGGGAGCAGGGGAACACCGGGGAGCTGTTTTTT; CDR3aa: CASREQGNTGELFF
j_gene: TRBJ2-7; abundance: -; v_gene: TRBV12-3/TRBV12-4; d_gene: TRBD1; CDR3nt: TGTGCCAGCACCGGGACAGGCAGCTCCTACGAGCAGTACTTC; CDR3aa: CASTGTGSSYEQYF
j_gene: TRBJ1-3; abundance: -; v_gene: TRBV7-2; d_gene: TRBD1; CDR3nt: TGTGCCAGCAGCCGCGACGCAGGGGGGGGAAACACCATATATTTT; CDR3aa: CASSRDAGGGNTIYF
j_gene: TRBJ1-2; abundance: -; v_gene: TRBV27; d_gene: -; CDR3nt: TGTGCCAGCAGTTTCAGGGGCTTGCGCGGCTACACCTTC; CDR3aa: CASSFRGLRGYTF
j_gene: TRBJ2-7; abundance: once; v_gene: TRBV11-3; d_gene: -; CDR3nt: TGTGCCAGCAGCTCCGCATACGAGCAGTACTTC; CDR3aa: CASSSAYEQYF
j_gene: TRBJ2-5; abundance: -; v_gene: TRBV19; d_gene: TRBD2; CDR3nt: TGTGCCAGTAGTATAGTCCTCCGACTAGCGGGGGTAATTCAAGAGACCCAGTACTTC; CDR3aa: CASSIVLRLAGVIQETQYF
j_gene: TRBJ1-4; abundance: -; v_gene: TRBV27; d_gene: TRBD1; CDR3nt: TGTGCCAGCAGTCGCAGGGGGACAGACCCAGAAAAACTGTTTTTT; CDR3aa: CASSRRGTDPEKLFF
j_gene: TRBJ1-1; abundance: -; v_gene: TRBV20-1; d_gene: -; CDR3nt: TGCAGTGCTAGATACGGACAGTCTGAAGCTTTCTTT; CDR3aa: CSARYGQSEAFF
j_gene: TRBJ2-2; abundance: -; v_gene: TRBV19; d_gene: -; CDR3nt: TGTGCCAGCGGAGCGTACGCGAACACCGGGGAGCTGTTTTTT; CDR3aa: CASGAYANTGELFF
j_gene: TRBJ2-5; abundance: -; v_gene: TRBV11-3; d_gene: -; CDR3nt: TGTGCCAGCAGCTTAGGGGGGCAGTTCGCGGAGACCCAGTACTTC; CDR3aa: CASSLGGQFAETQYF
j_gene: TRBJ1-1; abundance: once; v_gene: TRBV11-2; d_gene: -; CDR3nt: TGTGCCAGCAGCTTATTAGGACAGAACACTGAAGCTTTCTTT; CDR3aa: CASSLLGQNTEAFF
j_gene: TRBJ2-7; abundance: few; v_gene: TRBV19; d_gene: TRBD2; CDR3nt: TGTGCCAGTAGTATAAGGACTAGCGAATCCTACGAGCAGTACTTC; CDR3aa: CASSIRTSESYEQYF
j_gene: TRBJ1-1; abundance: few; v_gene: TRBV19; d_gene: -; CDR3nt: TGTGCCGGGAGTAGGAGGGGTGGCACTGAAGCTTTCTTT; CDR3aa: CAGSRRGGTEAFF
j_gene: TRBJ2-7; abundance: -; v_gene: TRBV7-2; d_gene: TRBD2; CDR3nt: TGTGCCAGCAGCTTAGGGTCTAGCGGGAAAGCCGGGCAGTACTTC; CDR3aa: CASSLGSSGKAGQYF
j_gene: TRBJ2-3; abundance: -; v_gene: TRBV7-2; d_gene: -; CDR3nt: TGTGCCAGCACCACTTACTCCGGGGCCCCACAAAATACGCAGTATTTT; CDR3aa: CASTTYSGAPQNTQYF
j_gene: TRBJ1-2; abundance: -; v_gene: TRBV12-3/TRBV12-4; d_gene: -; CDR3nt: TGTGCCAGCAGTTTTACAGGAGAGTATGGCTACACCTTC; CDR3aa: CASSFTGEYGYTF
j_gene: TRBJ2-3; abundance: -; v_gene: TRBV6-5; d_gene: TRBD2; CDR3nt: TGTGCCAGCAGTTACTCTAGCGGGGGGCCCACAGATACGCAGTATTTT; CDR3aa: CASSYSSGGPTDTQYF
j_gene: TRBJ2-5; abundance: -; v_gene: TRBV20-1; d_gene: TRBD1; CDR3nt: TGCAGTGCTCCTGACAGGGTCCGAGAGACCCAGTACTTC; CDR3aa: CSAPDRVRETQYF
j_gene: TRBJ2-2; abundance: few; v_gene: TRBV24-1; d_gene: -; CDR3nt: TGTGCCACCAGTGATCTCCGGGACGTGAACACCGGGGAGCTGTTTTTT; CDR3aa: CATSDLRDVNTGELFF
j_gene: TRBJ1-2; abundance: -; v_gene: TRBV2; d_gene: TRBD1; CDR3nt: TGTGCCAGCAGTGTAGGGACAGCCCTTAACTATGGCTACACCTTC; CDR3aa: CASSVGTALNYGYTF
j_gene: TRBJ2-7; abundance: -; v_gene: TRBV15; d_gene: -; CDR3nt: TGTGCCACCAGCAGAGTAGAGGGGTCCTACGAGCAGTACTTC; CDR3aa: CATSRVEGSYEQYF
j_gene: TRBJ1-2; abundance: large; v_gene: TRBV27; d_gene: -; CDR3nt: TGTGCCAGCAGTTCTTCCCGACGGGTGGGGGGCTACACCTTC; CDR3aa: CASSSSRRVGGYTF
j_gene: TRBJ1-2; abundance: -; v_gene: TRBV24-1; d_gene: TRBD1; CDR3nt: TGTGCCACCAGTGAGCGGACAGGAGGCGGCTACACCTTC; CDR3aa: CATSERTGGGYTF
j_gene: TRBJ1-5; abundance: -; v_gene: TRBV20-1; d_gene: -; CDR3nt: TGCAGTGCTGGGCTAGGGGGATCTCAGCCCCAGCATTTT; CDR3aa: CSAGLGGSQPQHF
j_gene: TRBJ1-2; abundance: -; v_gene: TRBV19; d_gene: -; CDR3nt: TGTGCCAGTAGTAACCGGGACATCAGGGGCTACACCTTC; CDR3aa: CASSNRDIRGYTF
j_gene: TRBJ1-1; abundance: -; v_gene: TRBV10-3; d_gene: -; CDR3nt: TGTGCCATCAGTGAGGGGGTCCTCACTGAAGCTTTCTTT; CDR3aa: CAISEGVLTEAFF